Following are 18 T cell receptor beta chains from one sample sequenced in a study of cytomegalovirus exposure and HLA in healthy donors. It was with 60 Vbeta and 13 Jbeta primers that the PCR ran. The assay was immunoSEQ multiplex PCR, and TCRdb's table has in-frame clones only and misses some. The sample has about 250,000 clones, roughly 73% seen once. Input material: PBMCs. The receptors here all came from a boy aged 5-17 years in good health and CMV-seronegative.

In this sample, this clone turned up a few times. The DNA of the CDR3 is TGTGCCAGCAGCCCCGGGGGACAGAGGAACACTGAAGCTTTCTTT. Translated: CASSPGGQRNTEAFF. The chain joins TRBV25-1 to TRBJ1-1; 7 nucleotides agree with TRBD1. V shed 6 bases and J 1 base; nucleotides not matched to a gene: 8. The CDR3 is 15 residues long. In germline, CDR1 is MGHDK, CDR2 SYGVNS.

V gene TRBV7-2 combines with J gene TRBJ2-1; 11 bases match TRBD2. V dropped 3 bases and J dropped 5; count of bases not matched to a gene: 3. The length of the CDR3 is 15 residues. CDR1 is SGHTA, CDR2 FQGNSA, per germline. This chain's CDR3 is CASSLGLAVDNEQFF. For the CDR3, the DNA is TGTGCCAGCAGCTTGGGACTAGCGGTTGACAATGAGCAGTTCTTC.

A note on this clone: One end of the junction varies from germline; a read error may be responsible. The rearrangement links TRBV5-1 to TRBJ2-7; a possible D gene is TRBD2 (5 bases). Germline assignment: CDR1 SGHRS and CDR2 YFSETQ. This CDR3 has 12 amino acids. This CDR3 reads CASSADWQLWVF. CDR3 sequence (DNA): TGCGCCAGCAGCGCGGACTGGCAGCTGTGGGTCTTC.

This clone was seen only once. The rearrangement joins TRBV6-5 to TRBJ1-5; TRBD1 matches at 8 bases. Germline V gives CDR1 MNHEY, CDR2 SVGAGI. The V gene end was trimmed by 6 bases and the J gene end by 4 bases; junction bases not matched to a gene: 2. This CDR3 is built from 13 residues. In DNA form, the CDR3 reads TGTGCCAGCAGGCGGGACAGGAATCAGCCCCAGCATTTT. Its translation: CASRRDRNQPQHF.

This chain joins TRBV25-1 and TRBJ1-2, with D maybe TRBD1 (5 bases). From germline, CDR1 is MGHDK and CDR2 SYGVNS. V shed 1 base and J shed 5 bases, with 17 bases lying between them. The CDR3 has 16 amino acids. CDR3 sequence reads: CASSESHPRGGYGYTF. The CDR3 nucleotides are TGTGCCAGCAGTGAATCTCATCCCCGGGGGGGTTATGGCTACACCTTC.

The rearrangement links TRBV6-4 to TRBJ2-2; 8 positions agree with TRBD2. The CDR3 totals 14 residues. Germline CDR1 MRHNA, CDR2 SNTAGT. V was pared by 0 bases and J by 7 bases, with 1 base of the junction left unmatched. CDR3 region: CASSDSSGSGELFF. The CDR3 DNA reads TGTGCCAGCAGTGACTCAAGCGGGAGCGGGGAGCTGTTTTTT.

V gene TRBV2 combines with J gene TRBJ1-4; possible D gene TRBD1, 6 bases. The CDR3 is made up of 15 amino acids. Trimming took 7 bases from V and 1 from J, leaving 13 bases between them. Per the germline V gene, CDR1 is SNHLY and CDR2 is FYNNEI. The CDR3 reads CASNYRVGTNEKLFF. The CDR3 nucleotides are TGTGCCAGCAACTACAGGGTTGGAACTAATGAAAAACTGTTTTTT.

There are a few counts of this clone. V gene TRBV5-1 combines with J gene TRBJ1-1; perhaps TRBD1 as D (5 bases). Deletions cut 0 bases from V and 1 base from J, with 10 bases between. Germline CDR1 is SGHRS and CDR2 is YFSETQ. This CDR3 has 15 amino acids. The CDR3 reads CASSLGGRENTEAFF. Written as DNA, the CDR3 is TGCGCCAGCAGCTTGGGTGGCAGGGAGAACACTGAAGCTTTCTTT.

The genes are TRBV19 and TRBJ1-4; D ambiguous. This CDR3 contains 15 residues. CDR1 LNHDA and CDR2 SQIVND come from the germline V gene (reference sequence). The ends were cut back, 3 bases at V and 0 bases at J, with 8 bases in the middle. The CDR3 DNA sequence: TGTGCCAGTAGTATTCTGGCAGCAACTAATGAAAAACTGTTTTTT. It specifies CASSILAATNEKLFF.

J is TRBJ2-5 and V is TRBV2; tentatively, D is TRBD2 (7 bases). V was trimmed by 6 bases and J by 5 bases, leaving 13 bases between them. The CDR3 runs 13 residues. The germline V gene encodes CDR1 SNHLY and CDR2 FYNNEI. CDR3 bases: TGTGCCAGCAGCCCAAGGGGGGGCGAGACCCAGTACTTC. It is translated as CASSPRGGETQYF. Full variable domain (outside the CDR3, taken from reference TRBV2 and TRBJ2-5): EPEVTQTPSHQVTQMGQEVILRCVPISNHLYFYWYRQILGQKVEFLVSFYNNEISEKSEIFDDQFSVERPDGSNFTLKIRSTKLEDSAMYFCASSPRGGETQYFGPGTRLLVL.

The chain couples TRBV2 to TRBJ2-2; TRBD1 is a possible D gene (6 bases). The CDR3 sequence is 16 residues long. CDR1 is SNHLY and CDR2 is FYNNEI in the germline V gene. V lost 6 bases, J lost 7 bases, and 21 bases lay in between. In nucleotides, the CDR3 is TGTGCCAGCAGACTCAACAGGGCCCGGGGATTCGGGGAGCTGTTTTTT. This codes for CASRLNRARGFGELFF.

The V and J genes are TRBV2 and TRBJ1-3; 8 bases are a match to TRBD1. Germline CDR1 is SNHLY and CDR2 is FYNNEI. The J segment lost 2 bases and the V segment lost 6 bases, leaving 3 bases of the junction unmatched. This CDR3 spans 14 amino acids. Here the CDR3 reads CASSRTGTGNTIYF. CDR3 nucleotides: TGTGCCAGCAGCCGGACAGGGACTGGAAACACCATATATTTT.

The chain combines TRBV4-2 with TRBJ2-1, with 11 bases lining up with TRBD2. CDR3 length: 16 amino acids. V was pared by 4 bases and J by 9 bases, with 11 bases of the junction left unmatched. From germline, CDR1 is LGHNA and CDR2 YNFKEQ. The CDR3 spells CASSPTTSGSLPEQFF. CDR3 in DNA: TGTGCCAGCAGCCCGACTACTAGCGGGAGCCTTCCTGAGCAGTTCTTC.

V is TRBV19 and J is TRBJ1-3; D is perhaps TRBD1 (6 bases). With 7 bases removed from V and 4 bases from J, the gap between germline ends came to 14 bases. This CDR3 region has 14 residues. Germline V gene lookup returns CDR1 LNHDA and CDR2 SQIVND (reference sequence). The CDR3, as DNA: TGTGCCAGTAAAGTACAGGGTTTGGGAAACACCATATATTTT. Translating it yields CASKVQGLGNTIYF. Using reference TRBV19 and TRBJ1-3 for the parts outside the CDR3, the full variable domain is DGGITQSPKYLFRKEGQNVTLSCEQNLNHDAMYWYRQDPGQGLRLIYYSQIVNDFQKGDIAEGYSVSREKKESFPLTVTSAQKNPTAFYLCASKVQGLGNTIYFGEGSWLTVV.

The chain uses TRBV5-1 and TRBJ2-6, with a possible D match to TRBD2 (6 bases). Trimming pared 0 bases from V and 3 bases from J, leaving 10 bases between. This CDR3 comprises 16 residues. CDR1 is SGHRS, CDR2 YFSETQ, per germline. The CDR3 here is CASSLVQGGGANVLTF. CDR3 in DNA: TGCGCCAGCAGCTTGGTCCAGGGAGGTGGGGCCAACGTCCTGACTTTC.

The rearrangement links TRBV19 to TRBJ2-3; 9 positions agree with TRBD1. The CDR3 has 16 residues. The junction had 10 bases not matched to a gene; V was cut back by 4 bases and J by 5 bases. Germline values: CDR1 LNHDA, CDR2 SQIVND (reference sequence). CDR3 amino acids: CASSKGRTGAQDTQYF. CDR3 DNA sequence: TGTGCCAGTAGTAAGGGGAGGACAGGGGCACAAGATACGCAGTATTTT.

V gene TRBV4-1 combines with J gene TRBJ1-2, with 11 positions matching TRBD1. The CDR3 contains 16 residues. CDR1 is MGHRA and CDR2 is YSYEKL in the germline V gene. V trimming: 4 bases; J trimming: 5 bases; junction bases outside the gene matches: 9. Written as DNA, the CDR3 is TGCGCCAGCAGCCTTAGGACAGGGGGCACCTCGTATGGCTACACCTTC. Residues: CASSLRTGGTSYGYTF.

V usage is TRBV7-9 and J usage is TRBJ1-1, with a weak D call TRBD1 (6 bases). The V end was cut by 6 bases, the J end by 2 bases, with 16 bases between. CDR1 and CDR2 (germline): SEHNR, FQNEAQ (reference sequence). This CDR3 is built from 15 residues. CDR3 in DNA: TGTGCCAGCAGGGGCCTTGGACAGATAAACACTGAAGCTTTCTTT. This translates into CASRGLGQINTEAFF.